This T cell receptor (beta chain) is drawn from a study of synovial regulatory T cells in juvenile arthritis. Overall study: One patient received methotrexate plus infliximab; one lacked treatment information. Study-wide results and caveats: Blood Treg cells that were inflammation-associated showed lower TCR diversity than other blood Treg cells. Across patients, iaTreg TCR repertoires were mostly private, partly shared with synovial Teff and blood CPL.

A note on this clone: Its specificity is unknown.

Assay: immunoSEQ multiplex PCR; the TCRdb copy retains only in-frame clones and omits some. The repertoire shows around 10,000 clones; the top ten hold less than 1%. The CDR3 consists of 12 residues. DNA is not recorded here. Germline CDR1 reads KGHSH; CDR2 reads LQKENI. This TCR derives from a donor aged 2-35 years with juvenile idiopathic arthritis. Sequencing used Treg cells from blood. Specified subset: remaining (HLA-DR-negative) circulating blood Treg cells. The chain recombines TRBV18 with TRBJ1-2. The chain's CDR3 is CASSPGSGGYTF.